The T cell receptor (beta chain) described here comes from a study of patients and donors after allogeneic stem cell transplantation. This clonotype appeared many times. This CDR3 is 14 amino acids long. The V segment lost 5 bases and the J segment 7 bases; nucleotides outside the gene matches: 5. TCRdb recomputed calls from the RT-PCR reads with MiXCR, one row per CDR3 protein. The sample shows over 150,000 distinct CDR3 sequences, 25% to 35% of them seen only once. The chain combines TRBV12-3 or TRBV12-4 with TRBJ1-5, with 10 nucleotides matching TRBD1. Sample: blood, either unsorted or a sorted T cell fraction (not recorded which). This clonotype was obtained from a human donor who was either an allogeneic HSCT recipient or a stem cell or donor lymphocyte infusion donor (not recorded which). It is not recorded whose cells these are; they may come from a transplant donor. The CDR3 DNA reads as TGTGCCAGCAGTCGGACAGGGGGGCGGCAGCCCCAGCATTTT. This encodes CASSRTGGRQPQHF.